A few counts support the clone carrying this TCR beta chain. Its cognate antigen is unknown. The PCR contained 60 Vbeta and 13 Jbeta primers. The repertoire was sequenced with immunoSEQ multiplex PCR; TCRdb's copy has only in-frame clones and lacks some. The sample contains 130,000 or so clones, 6.5% to 9.5% of which appear only once. The sample originates from a study of cytomegalovirus exposure and HLA in healthy donors. Study findings and constraints: Links to common viral pathogens appeared, in a later analysis, for several of the most significant clusters. Some V segments could not be told apart, so they were left out, TRBV6-2 and TRBV6-3 among them.

As for the donors, each was a healthy bone marrow donor. Germline V gives CDR1 SGDLS, CDR2 YYNGEE. There are 13 residues in the CDR3. V dropped 4 bases and J dropped 7 bases, with 14 bases sitting between them. This receptor was identified in a man between 40 and 49 years old in good health and CMV-seronegative. The gene calls are TRBV9 and TRBJ1-1, with D possibly being TRBD1 (6 bases). The sample was PBMCs. CDR3 DNA sequence: TGTGCCAGCAGCCCCGTGGGGGCATTTGAAGCTTTCTTT. Its translation is CASSPVGAFEAFF.